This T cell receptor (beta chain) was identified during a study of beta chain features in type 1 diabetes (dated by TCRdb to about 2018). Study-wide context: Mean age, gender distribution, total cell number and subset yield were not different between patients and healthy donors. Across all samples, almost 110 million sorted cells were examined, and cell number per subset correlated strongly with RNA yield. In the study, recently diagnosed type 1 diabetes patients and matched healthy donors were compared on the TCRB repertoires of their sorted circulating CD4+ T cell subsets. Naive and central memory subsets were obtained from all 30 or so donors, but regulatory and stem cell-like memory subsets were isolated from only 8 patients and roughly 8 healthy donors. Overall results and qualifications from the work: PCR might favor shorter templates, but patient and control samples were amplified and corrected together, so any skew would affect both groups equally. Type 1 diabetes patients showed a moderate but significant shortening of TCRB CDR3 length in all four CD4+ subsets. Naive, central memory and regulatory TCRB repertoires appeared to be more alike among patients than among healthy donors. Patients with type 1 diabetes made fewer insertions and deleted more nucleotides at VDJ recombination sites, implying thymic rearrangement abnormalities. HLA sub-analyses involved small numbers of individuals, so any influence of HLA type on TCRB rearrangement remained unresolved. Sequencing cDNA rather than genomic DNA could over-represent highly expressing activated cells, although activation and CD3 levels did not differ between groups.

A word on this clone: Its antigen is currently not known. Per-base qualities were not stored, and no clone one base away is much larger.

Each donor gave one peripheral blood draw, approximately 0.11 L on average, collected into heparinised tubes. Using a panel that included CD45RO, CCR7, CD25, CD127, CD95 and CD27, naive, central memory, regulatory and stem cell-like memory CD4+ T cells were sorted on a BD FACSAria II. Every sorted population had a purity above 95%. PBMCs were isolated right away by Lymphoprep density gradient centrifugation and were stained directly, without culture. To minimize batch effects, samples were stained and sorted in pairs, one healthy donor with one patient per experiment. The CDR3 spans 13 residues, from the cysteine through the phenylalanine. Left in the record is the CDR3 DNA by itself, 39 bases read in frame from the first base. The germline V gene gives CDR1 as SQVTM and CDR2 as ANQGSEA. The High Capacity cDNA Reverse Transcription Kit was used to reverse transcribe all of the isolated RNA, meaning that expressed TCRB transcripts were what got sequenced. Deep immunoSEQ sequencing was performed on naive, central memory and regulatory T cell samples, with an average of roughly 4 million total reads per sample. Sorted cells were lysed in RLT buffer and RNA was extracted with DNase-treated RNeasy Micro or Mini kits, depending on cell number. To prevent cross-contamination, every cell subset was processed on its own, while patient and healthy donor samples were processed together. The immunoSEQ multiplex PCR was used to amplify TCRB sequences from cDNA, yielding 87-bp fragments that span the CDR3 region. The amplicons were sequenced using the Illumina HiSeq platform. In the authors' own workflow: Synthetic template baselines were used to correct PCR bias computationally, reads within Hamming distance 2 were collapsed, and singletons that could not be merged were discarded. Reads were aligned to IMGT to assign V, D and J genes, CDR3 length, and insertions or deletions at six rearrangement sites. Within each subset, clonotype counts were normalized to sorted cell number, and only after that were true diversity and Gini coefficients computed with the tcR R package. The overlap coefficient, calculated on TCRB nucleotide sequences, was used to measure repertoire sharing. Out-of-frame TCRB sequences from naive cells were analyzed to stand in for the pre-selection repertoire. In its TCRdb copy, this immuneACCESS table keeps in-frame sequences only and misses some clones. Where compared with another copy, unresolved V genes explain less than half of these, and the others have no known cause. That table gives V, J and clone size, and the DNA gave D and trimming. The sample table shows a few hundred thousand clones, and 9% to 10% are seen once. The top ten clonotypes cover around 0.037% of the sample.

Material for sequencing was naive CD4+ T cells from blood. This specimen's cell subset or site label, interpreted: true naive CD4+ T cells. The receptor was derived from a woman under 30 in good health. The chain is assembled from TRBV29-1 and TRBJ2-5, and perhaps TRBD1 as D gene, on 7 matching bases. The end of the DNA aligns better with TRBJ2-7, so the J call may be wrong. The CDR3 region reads CSAENRGGYEQYF. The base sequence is TGCAGCGCCGAGAACAGGGGAGGTTACGAGCAGTACTTC.